The present T cell receptor (beta chain) was sequenced within a study of blood T cell repertoires in COVID-19. Study background: The United States, Italy and Spain were the sources of the acute and convalescent COVID-19 samples. PBMCs, B-cell-depleted T cells, or T cells provided the cDNA or gDNA that made up the material.

V gave up 3 bases and J gave up 4 bases; unmatched junction bases: 3. This CDR3 is built from 14 residues. Germline CDR1 LNHDA, CDR2 SQIVND (reference sequence). The participants were between roughly 18 and 89 years old and came from under 25 US areas. Researchers sorted participants into cohorts using their self-reported clinical history. TCRdb's copy holds only in-frame clones and misses some; the assay was immunoSEQ multiplex PCR. The sample holds about 200,000 clones, more than 75% seen once. This sequence joins TRBV19 and TRBJ2-5; 9 positions match TRBD1. The sequenced sample consisted of PBMCs or T cells enriched from blood (not recorded which). The TCR comes from a woman in her forties with acute COVID-19. DNA for the CDR3: TGTGCCAGTAGTATGAGGACAGGGGTAGAGACCCAGTACTTC. Amino acid sequence: CASSMRTGVETQYF.